This T cell receptor beta chain was observed in a study of human T cells and chemical hapten exposure. Study at large: A 2 cm by 2 cm inner upper arm patch received 2% DPC for sensitization. Notes on the study in general: Relative to controls, expanded TCRs formed significantly more large CDR3 similarity clusters.

The CDR3 is 16 amino acids. CDR1 is ENHRY and CDR2 is SYGVKD in the germline V gene. V trimming: 0 bases; J trimming: 6 bases; junction bases outside the gene matches: 10. Time point noted: pre-sensitization, week 0. Regarding treatment: therapeutic diphenylcyclopropenone sensitization with weekly scalp DPC. TCRdb ran MiXCR on the RACE reads and lists one entry per CDR3 protein. The sample has about 120,000 distinct CDR3 sequences; roughly 13% are singletons. About this clonotype: Its specificity is unknown.

This sequence originates from a woman under 30 with alopecia areata. Some clones in this sample may be carry-over from other donors' samples. The sequenced sample was whole blood, obtained in connection with sensitization to the hapten diphenylcyclopropenone (DPC). The V gene is TRBV10-3, the J gene TRBJ2-5; 7 nucleotides line up with TRBD1. The CDR3 spells CAISESMDRSTKTQYF. The DNA of the CDR3 is TGTGCCATCAGTGAGTCGATGGACAGGTCCACGAAGACCCAGTACTTC.